This T cell receptor (beta chain) was sequenced during a study of OX40 agonist ivuxolimab in advanced cancers. As for the study in general: Patients were treated with ivuxolimab, an agonistic anti-OX40 (CD134) antibody. Three patients, one with hepatocellular carcinoma and two with cutaneous melanoma, responded partially.

This clone was recorded a few times. Its antigen is as yet unknown. Study-level findings and limits: The mean number of expanded clones was higher in CD8+ T cells than in CD4+. By week 6 at 0.1 to 3.0 mg/kg, blood CD4+ and CD8+ T cells had expanded clonally.

This CDR3 region has 15 residues. The germline V and J ends were trimmed by 4 bases and 3 bases, with 15 bases remaining between them. Germline V gene sequence: CDR1 LNHDA, CDR2 SQIVND (reference sequence). Data came from immunoSEQ multiplex PCR; TCRdb stores just in-frame clones and leaves some out. This sample has fewer than 85,000 clones, with approximately 86% found just once. This specimen was CD4+ or CD8+ T cells sorted from blood, taken in a trial of the OX40 agonist ivuxolimab. The chain combines TRBV19 with TRBJ1-1; maybe TRBD1 (5 bases). This receptor was identified in an adult with an advanced solid tumor such as melanoma, head and neck, liver or kidney cancer. The CDR3 nucleotides are TGTGCCAGTAGTAAGCTAACTATCAGGGACACTGAAGCTTTCTTT. It specifies CASSKLTIRDTEAFF.